The 10 T cell receptor beta chains below were found in one sample sequenced in a study of Ad26.COV2.S vaccination and SARS-CoV-2 variants. Regarding treatment: roughly 18 received Ad26.COV2.S at low or high dose, single or two shots; several received placebo; per-sample allocation not given. At day 63 after the first vaccine or placebo injection, samples were drawn. Method: immunoSEQ multiplex PCR; TCRdb's copy keeps in-frame clones and lacks some. The sample shows 350,000 to 450,000 clones, 70% to 90% of them seen only once. Sequenced material: peripheral blood, taken in a trial of Ad26.COV2.S vaccine versus placebo. Receptors originate from a person aged 18-60 years who received the Ad26.COV2.S COVID-19 vaccine or a placebo.

The genes are TRBV3-1 (or the pseudogene TRBV3-2) and TRBJ1-4; a possible D gene is TRBD1 (5 bases). CDR1 is LGHDT and CDR2 is YNNKEL in the germline V gene (reference sequence). CDR3 size: 15 residues. Trimming left V 0 bases short and J 8 bases short, with 13 bases between. The CDR3 nucleotides are TGTGCCAGCAGCCAAGATCGGGGGGGTGGCGAAAAACTGTTTTTT. Translation: CASSQDRGGGEKLFF.

As regards this clone: Relative to the germline gene, one junction end is altered; a read error may explain this. This chain connects TRBV6-5 to TRBJ1-5; D not resolved. The CDR3 consists of 14 residues. Looked up from germline, CDR1 is MNHEY and CDR2 is SVGAGI. The CDR3 nucleotides are TGTGCCAGCAGTTACTCGTTTAGCCATCAGCCCCAGCATTTT. As protein: CASSYSFSHQPQHF.

The rearrangement uses TRBV10-3 and TRBJ1-1; the D is unclear. CDR1 and CDR2 from the germline V gene are ENHRY and SYGVKD. Trimming stripped 6 bases from V and 6 bases from J, with 11 bases between. The CDR3 loop spans 12 amino acids. CDR3 in amino acids: CAISLGTAEAFF. The CDR3 nucleotides are TGTGCCATCAGCTTAGGAACAGCTGAAGCTTTCTTT.

V and J are TRBV4-1 and TRBJ2-7, with 7 bases lining up with TRBD2. The CDR3 extends over 18 amino acids. Germline loops: CDR1 MGHRA, CDR2 YSYEKL. V gave up 1 base and J gave up 2 bases; unmatched junction bases: 14. The CDR3 loop reads CASSQVLYHASGPYEQYF. The CDR3 nucleotides read TGCGCCAGCAGCCAAGTTCTGTATCATGCTAGCGGACCCTACGAGCAGTACTTC.

Points on this clone: Other DNA sequences in this sample translate to the same CDR3. The gene calls are TRBV5-1 and TRBJ1-4; 7 bases fit TRBD1. The CDR3 has 14 residues. CDR1 and CDR2 from the germline V gene are SGHRS and YFSETQ. Trimming at V came to 2 bases and at J to 5 bases, leaving 3 bases not matched to a gene. CDR3 DNA: TGCGCCAGCAGCTTAGGCAGGGGGAATGAAAAACTGTTTTTT. It codes for CASSLGRGNEKLFF.

The rearrangement uses TRBV28 and TRBJ2-5; 9 nucleotides agree with TRBD1. CDR3 length equals 15 residues. Looked up from germline, CDR1 is MDHEN and CDR2 is SYDVKM. V gave up 2 bases and J gave up 4 bases; unmatched junction bases: 5. DNA for the CDR3: TGTGCCAGCAGTTTAGGGACAGGGTGGCGAGAGACCCAGTACTTC. It encodes CASSLGTGWRETQYF.

This clone was seen a single time. The genes are TRBV6-5 and TRBJ2-6; a possible D gene is TRBD1 (6 bases). CDR1 MNHEY and CDR2 SVGAGI come from the germline V gene. V lost 6 bases to trimming and J lost 0 bases, with 9 bases between them. The CDR3 runs 15 residues. The CDR3 bases are TGTGCCAGCAGGAGAGGGGGCTCTGGGGCCAACGTCCTGACTTTC. Translated: CASRRGGSGANVLTF.

This clone has only a few counts. The chain carries TRBV6-5 and TRBJ2-7; D is perhaps TRBD2 (6 bases). CDR1 is MNHEY and CDR2 is SVGAGI in the germline V gene. The length of the CDR3 is 14 residues. V was trimmed by 6 bases and J by 2 bases, leaving 14 bases between them. CDR3 in amino acids: CASSDPGVAYEQYF. The CDR3 DNA reads as TGTGCCAGCAGCGACCCGGGAGTTGCCTACGAGCAGTACTTC.

The CDR3 DNA reads TGTGCCAGCAGTTATCGGTACGACGGAGTGATTAACACCGGGGAGCTGTTTTTT. Its translation is CASSYRYDGVINTGELFF. V is TRBV6-2 or TRBV6-3 and J is TRBJ2-2; D is ambiguous. The CDR3 length is 18 residues. With 3 bases removed from V and 2 bases from J, the gap between germline ends came to 19 bases. Germline V lookup: CDR1 MNHEY, CDR2 SVGEGT.

In the case of this clone: This same CDR3 is encoded by further DNA sequences in the sample. This chain joins TRBV28 and TRBJ1-5; D unresolved. This CDR3 is built from 12 residues. Looked up from germline, CDR1 is MDHEN and CDR2 is SYDVKM. Trimming stripped 1 base from V and 6 bases from J, with 4 bases between. The CDR3 protein is CASSLLGQPQHF. CDR3 nucleotide sequence: TGTGCCAGCAGTTTATTGGGTCAGCCCCAGCATTTT.